The clone carrying this T cell receptor (beta chain) is labeled medium-sized. Its antigen is still unknown. The record originates from a study of spatial heterogeneity in lung cancer. As for the study in general: Among detected sequences, beta-chain ones consistently exceeded alpha-chain ones in number. Study-wide findings and caveats: Detection of ubiquitous tumor TCRs in blood was higher at resection than follow-up.

The time point is: sample taken at primary tumor resection. Whole RNA, isolated from tumor, nontumor lung or frozen PBMC, was sequenced without prior sorting. V was clipped by 7 bases and J by 2 bases; unmatched bases: 7. The germline V gene encodes CDR1 SGHRS and CDR2 YFSETQ. The CDR3 sequence is 15 residues long. TCRdb reprocessed the 5' RACE reads via MiXCR and lists one record per CDR3 protein. In the table there are approximately 9,400 distinct CDR3 sequences, 4.5% to 6% of which are singletons. V is TRBV5-1 and J is TRBJ2-5; 11 bases are a match to TRBD2. The receptor comes from a male donor with early-stage non-small cell lung cancer. Material: PBMCs, obtained at surgery. In DNA, the CDR3 is TGCGCCAGCTCCCTTGGGACTAGCGGACAAGAGACCCAGTACTTC. Its protein is CASSLGTSGQETQYF.